The text below deals with one T cell receptor beta chain. The read gets to within 3 residues of the CDR3 end, and the germline J gene fills in the rest. Within the sample, other DNA sequences also encode this same CDR3. This record comes from a study of T cell clonality in common variable immunodeficiency. Both groups were predominantly of Caucasian heritage. This CDR3 is built from 16 residues. Losses at the gene ends were 6 bases for V and 5 bases for J; bases not matched to a gene: 13. Germline V lookup: CDR1 KGHSH, CDR2 LQKENI. Sequenced by immunoSEQ multiplex PCR; TCRdb stores in-frame clones only, minus some. This sample comprises tens of thousands of clones, none seen once only.

The chain combines TRBV18 with TRBJ2-1, with TRBD2 matching over 7 bases. Material for sequencing was peripheral blood mononuclear cells. This TCR was recovered from a person aged 18 to 70 in good health. The CDR3 DNA, read in part, is TGTGCCAGCTCCCCCCGCCGCGGGAGTCGCGACAATGAG. Its protein is CASSPRRGSRDNE. The entire CDR3 protein reads CASSPRRGSRDNEQFF.